A single sample is the source of the 27 T cell receptor beta chains below, sequenced in a study of cytomegalovirus exposure and HLA in healthy donors. Sequencing used immunoSEQ multiplex PCR; TCRdb keeps in-frame clones, though not all of them. Altogether around 73,000 clones are present, around 90% being singletons, with the ten largest covering roughly 3.8%. Sequenced input: PBMCs. All receptors derive from a woman aged 18-30 years in good health and CMV-seropositive.

The gene calls are TRBV4-1 and TRBJ2-1, with D tentatively TRBD2 (6 bases). This CDR3 comprises 17 residues. Trimming removed 0 bases at V and 1 base at J, with 13 bases between. Germline V gene sequence: CDR1 MGHRA, CDR2 YSYEKL. CDR3 region: CASSQDMAGGSYNEQFF. The CDR3 DNA reads as TGCGCCAGCAGCCAAGATATGGCTGGGGGGTCCTACAATGAGCAGTTCTTC.

This chain links TRBV11-2 with TRBJ2-7; 10 nucleotides align to TRBD1. This CDR3 has 18 amino acids. V lost 0 bases and J lost 4; bases outside the gene matches: 12. Germline values: CDR1 SGHAT, CDR2 FQNNGV. CDR3 DNA: TGTGCCAGCAGCTTAGATGGTAGGGACAGGGGTCCTTTTTACGAGCAGTACTTC. It is translated as CASSLDGRDRGPFYEQYF.

The chain carries TRBV6-6 and TRBJ1-2; TRBD1 matches at 10 bases. This CDR3 region has 16 residues. V shed 6 bases and J 3 bases; nucleotides not matched to a gene: 10. Germline V CDR1 and CDR2: MNHNY, SVGAGI (reference sequence). The CDR3, as DNA: TGTGCCAGCAGCGCAGGGACAGGGGCAATAGACTATGGCTACACCTTC. This sequence encodes CASSAGTGAIDYGYTF.

The chain carries TRBV27 and TRBJ2-7; possibly TRBD1 for D (5 bases). The CDR3 extends over 13 amino acids. Per germline, CDR1 MNHEY and CDR2 SMNVEV (reference sequence). The germline V and J ends were trimmed by 3 bases and 4 bases, with 10 bases remaining between them. The CDR3 loop is CASSFSGSYEQYF. As DNA, the CDR3 is TGTGCCAGCAGTTTTTCAGGGTCATACGAGCAGTACTTC.

The chain has TRBV7-2 and TRBJ2-3; 13 bases are a match to TRBD2. Germline-derived CDR1 and CDR2 are SGHTA and FQGNSA. J gave up 7 bases and V 4 bases, and 8 bases lay outside the gene matches. CDR3 length equals 16 residues. This CDR3 is CASSSKGTSGAYTQYF. DNA for the CDR3: TGTGCCAGCAGCTCGAAAGGGACTAGCGGGGCCTATACGCAGTATTTT.

The chain is built from TRBV28 and TRBJ2-3, with 9 bases that match TRBD1. V trimming: 7 bases; J trimming: 4 bases; junction bases outside the gene matches: 9. CDR1 is MDHEN, CDR2 SYDVKM, per germline. This CDR3 spans 15 amino acids. CDR3 loop: CASILTGGFSDTQYF. CDR3 in DNA: TGTGCCAGCATACTGACAGGGGGGTTCTCAGATACGCAGTATTTT.

This clone has just a few counts. This chain links TRBV11-1 with TRBJ2-6, with a possible D match to TRBD1 (6 bases). The CDR3 loop spans 18 amino acids. Trimming removed 6 bases from V and 0 bases from J, with 18 bases in between. Germline-derived CDR1 and CDR2 are SGHAT and FQDESV (reference sequence). CDR3: CASRQTGRIYSGANVLTF. DNA of the CDR3: TGTGCCAGCAGGCAGACAGGTCGGATTTACTCTGGGGCCAACGTCCTGACTTTC.

This rearrangement joins TRBV19 to TRBJ1-1; no clear D gene. Trimming removed 6 bases at V and 10 bases at J, with 12 bases between. The CDR3 covers 11 residues. Germline lookup yields CDR1 LNHDA and CDR2 SQIVND (reference sequence). The CDR3 DNA reads as TGTGCCAGTAGAACTACAGCGGGAGCTTTCTTT. This encodes CASRTTAGAFF.

The chain links TRBV5-6 to TRBJ1-2; 9 bases line up with TRBD1. Trimming took 7 bases from V and 7 from J; bases not matched to a gene: 17. The CDR3 consists of 16 residues. The germline gives CDR1 SGHDT, CDR2 YYEEEE. The CDR3 sequence: CASLSGLLQGAGGYTF. DNA of the CDR3: TGTGCCAGCCTCAGCGGTTTGTTACAGGGGGCTGGTGGCTACACCTTC. The full variable domain, in which reference TRBV5-6 and TRBJ1-2 provide the parts outside the CDR3, is DAGVTQSPTHLIKTRGQQVTLRCSPKSGHDTVSWYQQALGQGPQFIFQYYEEEERQRGNFPDRFSGHQFPNYSSELNVNALLLGDSALYLCASLSGLLQGAGGYTFGSGTRLTVV.

This clone occurred once. V usage is TRBV2 and J usage is TRBJ2-1; TRBD1 matches 7 bases. CDR1 is SNHLY, CDR2 FYNNEI, per germline. The CDR3 covers 13 residues. With V trimmed by 6 bases and J by 3 bases, 2 bases remained unmatched. The CDR3 is CASRGDSYNEQFF. DNA for the CDR3: TGTGCCAGCAGGGGGGACAGCTACAATGAGCAGTTCTTC.

This chain connects TRBV28 to TRBJ2-5; the match to TRBD2 covers 7 bases. CDR3 size: 15 residues. Germline CDR1 is MDHEN and CDR2 is SYDVKM. J was trimmed by 3 bases and V by 5 bases; bases with no gene match: 9. This chain's CDR3 is CASSPGGLIKETQYF. CDR3 in DNA: TGTGCCAGCAGTCCGGGGGGACTCATTAAAGAGACCCAGTACTTC.

This clone has a handful of counts. This chain uses TRBV7-9 with TRBJ2-1; 10 positions agree with TRBD2. Germline V gene data show CDR1 as SEHNR and CDR2 as FQNEAQ (reference sequence). There are 14 residues in the CDR3. Unmatched junction bases numbered 7, after V lost 4 bases and J lost 10 bases. CDR3 sequence: CASSSASGSLEQFF. CDR3 sequence (DNA): TGTGCCAGCAGCTCGGCTAGCGGGAGTTTAGAGCAGTTCTTC.

The chain carries TRBV5-1 and TRBJ2-7, with D perhaps TRBD2 (6 bases). The CDR3 loop spans 14 amino acids. Per the germline V gene, CDR1 is SGHRS and CDR2 is YFSETQ. V lost 3 bases and J 5 bases, leaving 15 bases between the germline ends. The DNA for the CDR3 is TGCGCCAGCAGCTCGGGCCTCGGGGGAAACGAGCAGTACTTC. It codes for CASSSGLGGNEQYF.

The CDR3 coding sequence is TGTGCCAGCAGTGAAGGGCGCGGGACAGTCAACTATGGCTACACCTTC. Protein product: CASSEGRGTVNYGYTF. The chain links TRBV2 to TRBJ1-2, with 7 bases fitting TRBD1. Germline lookup yields CDR1 SNHLY and CDR2 FYNNEI. V was clipped by 1 base and J by 2 bases; unmatched bases: 7. The CDR3 is 16 amino acids.

This chain uses TRBV10-3 with TRBJ2-1; TRBD1 agrees at 7 bases. This CDR3 contains 16 residues. Losses at the gene ends were 2 bases for V and 9 bases for J; bases not matched to a gene: 13. Germline V lookup: CDR1 ENHRY, CDR2 SYGVKD. The CDR3 DNA follows: TGTGCCATCAGTGAGACCTTGGCAGGGGGTGGTGGTGAGCAGTTCTTC. It encodes CAISETLAGGGGEQFF.

J is TRBJ2-5 and V is TRBV20-1; unclear D gene. The germline CDR1 and CDR2 sequences are DFQATT and SNEGSKA (reference sequence). The V end was cut by 7 bases, the J end by 4 bases, with 10 bases between. This CDR3 has 11 residues. CDR3 coding DNA: TGCAGTGGCTCGAGTGGAGAGACCCAGTACTTC. This gives the protein CSGSSGETQYF.

CDR3 residues: CASSLTRRGVTEQFF. CDR3 coding DNA: TGTGCCAGCAGTCTTACACGACGGGGGGTCACTGAGCAGTTCTTC. The chain uses TRBV11-3 and TRBJ2-1; 7 bases match TRBD2. V was clipped by 6 bases and J by 9 bases; unmatched bases: 14. The CDR3 consists of 15 residues. Germline CDR1 SGHNT, CDR2 YENEEA.

The V call is TRBV18, the J call TRBJ2-7; TRBD2 aligns across 7 bases. There are 15 residues in the CDR3. Per germline, CDR1 KGHSH and CDR2 LQKENI. V shed 0 bases and J 6 bases; nucleotides not matched to a gene: 8. The CDR3 here is CASSPPEGGPGEQYF. For the CDR3, the DNA is TGTGCCAGCTCACCACCTGAGGGAGGGCCGGGCGAGCAGTACTTC.

J is TRBJ1-1 and V is TRBV7-2, with 12 bases lining up with TRBD1. The CDR3 extends over 19 amino acids. Unmatched junction bases numbered 15, after V lost 4 bases and J lost 3 bases. Germline CDR1 and CDR2: SGHTA and FQGNSA. The CDR3 sequence: CASSSTDRDRGRIHTEAFF. The CDR3 DNA is TGTGCCAGCAGCTCGACGGACCGGGACAGGGGGCGCATCCACACTGAAGCTTTCTTT.

The CDR3 loop is CASLGGSNEKLFF. The CDR3 DNA follows: TGTGCCAGTCTCGGCGGTTCTAATGAAAAACTGTTTTTT. The V and J genes are TRBV19 and TRBJ1-4; no firm D call. The CDR3 extends over 13 amino acids. Trimming pared 8 bases from V and 3 bases from J, leaving 10 bases between. The germline V gene encodes CDR1 LNHDA and CDR2 SQIVND (reference sequence).

The chain employs TRBV27 and TRBJ2-5, with a weak D call TRBD2 (6 bases). Germline assignment: CDR1 MNHEY and CDR2 SMNVEV (reference sequence). The CDR3 is made up of 13 amino acids. Trimming removed 3 bases from V and 5 bases from J, with 10 bases in between. Here the CDR3 DNA reads TGTGCCAGCAGTTTGCGGGAACAGGAGACCCAGTACTTC. It translates to CASSLREQETQYF.

The rearrangement joins TRBV29-1 to TRBJ1-2; TRBD1 matches 9 bases. Germline assignment: CDR1 SQVTM and CDR2 ANQGSEA. The CDR3 contains 12 residues. The V and J ends lost 5 bases and 6 bases, in that order; junction bases with no gene match: 4. This CDR3 reads CSVIQGADGYTF. Here the CDR3 DNA reads TGCAGCGTTATACAGGGGGCGGATGGCTACACCTTC.

CDR3 sequence: CASSYVGQGNSPLHF. The CDR3 nucleotides are TGTGCCAGCAGTTACGTGGGACAGGGAAATTCACCCCTCCACTTT. The chain couples TRBV6-5 to TRBJ1-6; 9 nucleotides line up with TRBD1. Germline V gene sequence: CDR1 MNHEY, CDR2 SVGAGI. Unmatched junction bases numbered 3, after V lost 2 bases and J lost 7 bases. The CDR3 sequence is 15 residues long.

This clone showed up just once. The chain links TRBV6-6 to TRBJ1-5, with a weak D call TRBD1 (6 bases). The CDR3 covers 16 residues. Trimming stripped 6 bases from V and 0 bases from J, with 15 bases between. Germline V gene sequence: CDR1 MNHNY, CDR2 SVGAGI (reference sequence). CDR3 coding DNA: TGTGCCAGCAGCTCGGACAGTCCACATAGCAATCAGCCCCAGCATTTT. Its protein is CASSSDSPHSNQPQHF.

This chain uses TRBV11-1 with TRBJ2-7, with D maybe TRBD2 (5 bases). The germline V gene has CDR1 SGHAT and CDR2 FQDESV (reference sequence). The V end lost 1 base, the J end lost 7 bases, and 8 bases lay between the germline ends. The CDR3 has 12 residues. CDR3 protein: CASSLGRGEQYF. DNA of the CDR3: TGTGCCAGCAGCTTAGGCAGAGGGGAGCAGTACTTC.

The genes are TRBV7-8 and TRBJ1-5, with TRBD1 matching 7 bases. This CDR3 spans 18 amino acids. Germline V gene lookup returns CDR1 SGHVS and CDR2 FQNEAQ. With V trimmed by 1 base and J by 0 bases, 9 bases remained unmatched. The CDR3 nucleotides are TGTGCCAGCAGCTTAGACTTGTCAGGGGGACATAGCAATCAGCCCCAGCATTTT. Amino acid sequence: CASSLDLSGGHSNQPQHF.

The chain employs TRBV7-2 and TRBJ1-4; the D gene is possibly TRBD1 (5 bases). Germline loops: CDR1 SGHTA, CDR2 FQGNSA. The length of the CDR3 is 14 residues. Deletions cut 3 bases from V and 8 bases from J, with 13 bases between. The CDR3 region has the DNA TGTGCCAGCAGCTTCGGGGGGTATAAGGAAAAACTGTTTTTT. Translating it yields CASSFGGYKEKLFF.